The source of this TCR beta chain is a study of cytomegalovirus exposure and HLA in healthy donors. About this clone itself: The antigen is not known.

The V segment lost 5 bases and the J segment 0 bases; nucleotides outside the gene matches: 3. The CDR3 is made up of 15 amino acids. Germline CDR1 SNHLY, CDR2 FYNNEI. Study-level results: Prediction of most subjects' HLA-A and HLA-B alleles by TCR beta sequences was reportedly accurate. Among TCR beta chains of equal frequency, HLA-associated ones were more clonally expanded in a later analysis.

60 Vbeta and 13 Jbeta primers were used in PCR. Only in-frame clones appear in the TCRdb table, and some are missing; sequencing was by immunoSEQ multiplex PCR. There are about 120,000 clones in the sample; roughly four fifths occur only once, and roughly 4% lies in the top ten. The sequence was collected from a woman between 35 and 50 years old in good health and CMV-seropositive. The chain has TRBV2 and TRBJ1-5; 8 nucleotides line up with TRBD1. Material: PBMCs. The CDR3, as DNA: TGTGCCAGCAGTAAGACAGGGGATAGCAATCAGCCCCAGCATTTT. Protein: CASSKTGDSNQPQHF.